This TCR beta chain was sequenced in a study of identical twins (dated by TCRdb to the mid-2010s). Regarding the complete study: TCR alpha and beta repertoires from monozygotic twins, unrelated adults of various ages and cord blood were deep-sequenced to test whether fetal clonotypes persist. To rule out contamination, the twin experiments were replicated at different times with different library preparation protocols.

CDR1 and CDR2, per the germline V gene, are LGHNA and YNFKEQ. The CDR3 starts with the cysteine, ends with the phenylalanine, and has 17 residues. CDR3 DNA is the only sequence kept; it has 51 bases, read in frame from the first base. V is cut back by 0 bases and J by 4 bases, with 10 bases in the junction unmatched. In regard to this clonotype: Its antigen specificity is not known. No much larger clone is present one base from it, and per-base qualities are unavailable.

The library was obtained by 5' RACE. Data came from an Illumina HiSeq 2000. Template switching introduced a universal primer binding site; the final cDNA contained a unique molecular identifier, enabling accurate counting of TCR cDNA molecules. Specific primers in the conserved constant-segment region were used to synthesize first-strand cDNA for the TCR alpha and beta chains. Each cDNA library was double barcoded, with a SMART-Mk sample barcode plus Illumina barcodes, to control for contamination. TruSeq adapter sequences, together with Illumina sample barcodes, were added in two successive PCR steps. Sequencing of the TCR alpha and beta cDNA libraries was done on the Illumina HiSeq platform using custom primers. Per the authors' processing: MiGEC was used to process raw reads and extract unique molecular identifiers, and MiXCR was used to find CDR3 positions. For each individual, recombination models were inferred using an EM algorithm with the repgenHMM and IGoR tools. Shared clonotype analysis was performed with the tcR package in R, normalizing sharing by the product of cloneset sizes. Out-of-frame nonproductive sequences were analyzed to study raw recombination free of thymic and clonal selection effects. TCRdb ran its own pipeline on the public reads, namely fastp trimming at Q25 and MiXCR clone calling, and kept in-frame beta chains. Here each entry gathers all rows of one CDR3 protein and keeps the most common genes and DNA. It is TCRdb's table, rather than the study itself, that gives the V and J calls and clone size. Here the sample has around 530,000 distinct CDR3 sequences; around 15% occur a single time. In total, the top ten clones hold 0.44% of the sample.

Study-level results and caveats: Excess twin sharing in beta out-of-frame sequences was weaker because fewer shared sequences lowered the signal-to-noise ratio. Out-of-frame TCR alpha sequences shared between twins showed an excess of low generation-probability sequences compared with coincidental sharing between unrelated individuals. Fewer insertions were carried by abundant cord blood beta clonotypes, a similar but weaker trend appeared in young adult naive repertoires, and no such trend appeared in memory repertoires. Because the same donors could not be followed over many years, the conclusions relied on cross-sectional statistical analysis. In monozygotic twins, recombination models systematically underestimated out-of-frame TCR alpha sharing, but the models matched the sharing seen between unrelated individuals. Invariant T cells such as MAIT and iNKT could partly confound zero-insertion analyses, though diverse VJ usage argued against this for most clonotypes.

Every donor in the study was a healthy Caucasian. Three pairs of female monozygotic twins, all aged roughly 18 to 30 years, were included in the twin cohort. Positive isolation kits from Invitrogen were used to isolate the CD4+ and CD8+ T cell populations. The same sample was also studied in work on yellow fever vaccine responses in identical twins. In that second paper, the authors write: The authors reported that the T cell response to vaccination in identical twins appeared partly convergent and partly personalized. In the study, vaccine-responding T cell clones were precisely tracked in identical twins.

The sequence derives from a woman between 18 and 29 years old in good health. Sequencing was carried out using CD4+ T cells sorted from blood. The chain is encoded by TRBV4-2 joined to TRBJ2-7, and TRBD1 aligns with 9 junction nucleotides. The encoded CDR3 is CASSQESWGTGRYEQYF. The DNA is TGTGCCAGCAGCCAAGAGTCTTGGGGGACAGGGAGATACGAGCAGTACTTC.